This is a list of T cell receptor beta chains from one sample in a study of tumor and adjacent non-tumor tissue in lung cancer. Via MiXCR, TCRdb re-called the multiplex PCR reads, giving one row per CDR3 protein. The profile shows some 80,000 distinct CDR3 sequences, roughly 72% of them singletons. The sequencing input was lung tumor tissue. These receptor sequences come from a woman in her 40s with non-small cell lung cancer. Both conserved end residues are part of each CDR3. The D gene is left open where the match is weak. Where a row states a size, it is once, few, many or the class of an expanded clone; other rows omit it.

DNA: TGTGCCAGCAGCTTACGGATAGCGGCTCTCAATGAGCAGTTCTTC; CDR3: CASSLRIAALNEQFF; size: once; V: TRBV11-2; J: TRBJ2-1; D: -
DNA: TGTGCTAGCGGCTTCTCGGGGGGGTCTCAAGAGACCCAGTACTTC; CDR3: CASGFSGGSQETQYF; size: -; V: TRBV5-4; J: TRBJ2-5; D: TRBD2
DNA: TGTACCAGCTGGACAGTAGCGGGGGGCACGGAGCAGTACTTC; CDR3: CTSWTVAGGTEQYF; size: -; V: TRBV11-3; J: TRBJ2-7; D: TRBD2
DNA: TGTGCCACCAGTGCTTCCCCGGGGGCAGGGGATCAGCCCCAGCATTTT; CDR3: CATSASPGAGDQPQHF; size: many; V: TRBV24-1; J: TRBJ1-5; D: -
DNA: TGTGCCAGCAGCTTGTGGGGGGCGCGTGAAAAACTGTTTTTT; CDR3: CASSLWGAREKLFF; size: many; V: TRBV5-6; J: TRBJ1-4; D: -
DNA: TGTGCCAGCAGCTTTTCACTAGCAGGGGGCTCCACAGATACGCAGCATTTT; CDR3: CASSFSLAGGSTDTQHF; size: -; V: TRBV11-2; J: TRBJ1-5; D: TRBD1
DNA: TGCAGCGTTGGTACCTTCCATGGCTACACCTTC; CDR3: CSVGTFHGYTF; size: few; V: TRBV29-1; J: TRBJ1-2; D: -
DNA: TGTGTCAGCAGTTACCCCCCCTATGGATACCTCAGCATAGATACGCAGTATTTT; CDR3: CVSSYPPYGYLSIDTQYF; size: -; V: TRBV6-2/TRBV6-3; J: TRBJ2-3; D: -
DNA: TGTGACAGCAGTTATTCAAAAATATTACCCCTCCACTTT; CDR3: CDSSYSKILPLHF; size: -; V: TRBV6-9; J: TRBJ1-6; D: -
DNA: TGCAGCGTAACAACAGGGGGGCGATCAAACCATGAGCAGTACTTC; CDR3: CSVTTGGRSNHEQYF; size: -; V: TRBV29-1; J: TRBJ2-7; D: TRBD1
DNA: TGTGCCAGCAGCCAAGTGTTCGCAGATAGCTCCTACGACCAGTACTTC; CDR3: CASSQVFADSSYDQYF; size: -; V: TRBV4-2; J: TRBJ2-7; D: -
DNA: TGTGCCATCAGCGAGACACTAGCTGCACTTTACAATGAGCAGTTCTTC; CDR3: CAISETLAALYNEQFF; size: -; V: TRBV11-2; J: TRBJ2-1; D: -
DNA: TGTGCCAGCAGCCCGGACAGGGGGAGGAATCAGCCCGATCATTTT; CDR3: CASSPDRGRNQPDHF; size: -; V: TRBV6-1; J: TRBJ1-5; D: TRBD1
DNA: TGTACCACCCAAGAGTCCAGCGGGAGTACGGATACGCAGTATTTT; CDR3: CTTQESSGSTDTQYF; size: -; V: TRBV15; J: TRBJ2-3; D: TRBD2
DNA: TGTGCCAGCAGCCCGTCTCGGGACTCTTGTTACGAGCAGTACTTC; CDR3: CASSPSRDSCYEQYF; size: -; V: TRBV11-2; J: TRBJ2-7; D: -
DNA: TGCAGCGTCAGAGCAAGGGGGTCCGGGAACACTGAAACTCTCTTT; CDR3: CSVRARGSGNTETLF; size: -; V: TRBV29-1; J: TRBJ1-1; D: -
DNA: TGTGCCATCGGTCCGAGACTAGCGGACACAGATACGCAGTATTTT; CDR3: CAIGPRLADTDTQYF; size: -; V: TRBV11-3; J: TRBJ2-3; D: TRBD2
DNA: TGTGCCAACAGCTTAGTAGGGTTGAACACTGAAGCTTTCTTT; CDR3: CANSLVGLNTEAFF; size: few; V: TRBV11-1; J: TRBJ1-1; D: -
DNA: TGTGGCTGGAGTGTTCCGCAGGGGGGAGCATATACGCAGTATTTT; CDR3: CGWSVPQGGAYTQYF; size: -; V: TRBV30; J: TRBJ2-3; D: -
DNA: TGTGCCAGCCGGGACCTCGGGGCCAACGTCCTGACTTTC; CDR3: CASRDLGANVLTF; size: -; V: TRBV6-2/TRBV6-3; J: TRBJ2-6; D: -
DNA: TGTGCCAGCAGCAATCAGAACCGCGGGGGCGAGCAGTACTTC; CDR3: CASSNQNRGGEQYF; size: many; V: TRBV5-4; J: TRBJ2-7; D: TRBD2
DNA: TGTGCCTGGGGGGTAGGGGGGAGGAGCTACACCTTC; CDR3: CAWGVGGRSYTF; size: many; V: TRBV30; J: TRBJ1-2; D: -
DNA: TGTGCCAGCAGCCCGATCTCAGGGGGCACGGATAAGCAGTATTTT; CDR3: CASSPISGGTDKQYF; size: -; V: TRBV11-2; J: TRBJ2-3; D: TRBD1
DNA: TGTGCCAGCAGCTCTGGACAGTCCAATCCAAACTATGGCTACACCTTC; CDR3: CASSSGQSNPNYGYTF; size: many; V: TRBV14; J: TRBJ1-2; D: -
DNA: TGTGCCACCAAGACCGTCCCCCTCACAGATACGCAGTATTTT; CDR3: CATKTVPLTDTQYF; size: many; V: TRBV5-4; J: TRBJ2-3; D: -
DNA: TGTGCCAGCAGTCTTGGGACAGGGGTAGCCTATGGCTACACCTTC; CDR3: CASSLGTGVAYGYTF; size: many; V: TRBV6-5; J: TRBJ1-2; D: TRBD1
DNA: TGTGCCAGCAGTTTAGCAGGGGGGGGAGAGACCCAGTACTTC; CDR3: CASSLAGGGETQYF; size: -; V: TRBV2; J: TRBJ2-5; D: -
DNA: TGTGCCATCAGCTTGGCCATGGCCGAGCCCCCCGGGGAACTGTTTTTT; CDR3: CAISLAMAEPPGELFF; size: few; V: TRBV5-6; J: TRBJ2-2; D: -
DNA: TGCGCCAGCAGCTTCACCGACAGGGGTAATTCACCCCTCCACTTT; CDR3: CASSFTDRGNSPLHF; size: many; V: TRBV5-1; J: TRBJ1-6; D: TRBD1
DNA: TGTGCCGGCAGCCTCGCGATGGGGTCTGAGGAGTACTTC; CDR3: CAGSLAMGSEEYF; size: -; V: TRBV11-3; J: TRBJ2-7; D: -
DNA: TGTACCAGCAGTCACGGGGCAGGGTCTGAGTATGGCTACACCTTC; CDR3: CTSSHGAGSEYGYTF; size: -; V: TRBV6-5; J: TRBJ1-2; D: -
DNA: TGTGCCAACGGTTACAGGGGCACTAGCACAGATACGCAGTATTTT; CDR3: CANGYRGTSTDTQYF; size: -; V: TRBV6-6; J: TRBJ2-3; D: TRBD1
DNA: TGTGCCAGCATTTACTGGACAGGGGGCTATGATTCACCGCTCCACTTT; CDR3: CASIYWTGGYDSPLHF; size: -; V: TRBV6-6; J: TRBJ1-6; D: TRBD1
DNA: TGCGCCAGCAGCTTGACAGACAATGAGCAGTTCTTC; CDR3: CASSLTDNEQFF; size: many; V: TRBV5-1; J: TRBJ2-1; D: -